This T cell receptor beta chain was sequenced during a study of cytomegalovirus exposure and HLA in healthy donors. Overall study findings and caveats: According to the study, about 180 TCR beta chains were cytomegalovirus-associated.

The PCR contained 60 Vbeta and 13 Jbeta primers. Using immunoSEQ multiplex PCR, the repertoire was profiled, and TCRdb retains in-frame clones only, with some absent. The sample has roughly 70,000 clones; almost 85% are singletons. Trimming at V came to 7 bases and at J to 8 bases, leaving 4 bases not matched to a gene. The germline CDR1 and CDR2 sequences are MDHEN and SYDVKM. The CDR3 runs to 12 residues. Details on this clone: The antigen is unknown.

The clonotype comes from a man between 18 and 29 years old in good health and CMV-seronegative. The sample taken for sequencing was PBMCs. This chain links TRBV28 with TRBJ1-4; 7 bases match TRBD1. This chain's CDR3 is CASTGQAEKLFF. Written as DNA, the CDR3 is TGTGCCAGCACCGGACAGGCAGAAAAACTGTTTTTT. Full variable domain (remainder filled in from reference TRBV28 and TRBJ1-4): DVKVTQSSRYLVKRTGEKVFLECVQDMDHENMFWYRQDPGLGLRLIYFSYDVKMKEKGDIPEGYSVSREKKERFSLILESASTNQTSMYLCASTGQAEKLFFGSGTQLSVL.